The present entry profiles one T cell receptor (beta chain) with its context. Its matching antigen is unknown. CDR3 length: 13 amino acids. The ends lost 5 bases at V and 8 bases at J; junction bases unmatched: 8. Primers used in a second PCR of about 6 to 11 cycles were a sample-barcoded 5' primer and a J-beta primer mix. Template switching added a 12-random-nucleotide identifier to every cDNA molecule. TCRdb processed the 5' RACE reads anew with MiXCR; each CDR3 protein has one entry. Of over a million distinct CDR3 sequences listed, 40% to 50% are singletons. The data originate from a study of blood T cells in healthy people across ages. Study findings and constraints: It was held that the diversity estimates obtained from one million T cells were underestimates.

This chain connects TRBV12-3 or TRBV12-4 to TRBJ1-2, with TRBD1 matching 7 bases. The sequence came from a woman in her late teens or twenties in good health. Sequenced input: blood. The CDR3 is CASSPGRGGGYTF. In DNA, the CDR3 is TGTGCCAGCAGTCCAGGCAGGGGGGGGGGCTACACCTTC.